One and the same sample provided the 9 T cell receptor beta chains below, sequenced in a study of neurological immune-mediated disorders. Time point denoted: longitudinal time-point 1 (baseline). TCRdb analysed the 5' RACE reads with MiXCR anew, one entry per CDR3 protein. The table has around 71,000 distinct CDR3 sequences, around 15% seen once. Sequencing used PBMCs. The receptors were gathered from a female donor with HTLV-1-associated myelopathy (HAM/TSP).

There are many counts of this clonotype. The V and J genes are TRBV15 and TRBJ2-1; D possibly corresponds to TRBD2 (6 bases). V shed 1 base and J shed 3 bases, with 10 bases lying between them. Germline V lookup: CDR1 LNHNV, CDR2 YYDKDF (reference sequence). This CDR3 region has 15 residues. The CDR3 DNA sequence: TGTGCCACCAGCAGAGCCGGGGGACTCTACAATGAGCAGTTCTTC. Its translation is CATSRAGGLYNEQFF.

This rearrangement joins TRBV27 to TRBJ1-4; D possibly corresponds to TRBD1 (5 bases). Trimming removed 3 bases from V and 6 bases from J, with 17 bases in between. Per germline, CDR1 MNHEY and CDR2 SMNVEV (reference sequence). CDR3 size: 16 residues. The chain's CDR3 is CASSFPGPLGDEKLFF. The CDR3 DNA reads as TGTGCCAGCAGTTTCCCGGGTCCCTTAGGGGATGAAAAACTGTTTTTT. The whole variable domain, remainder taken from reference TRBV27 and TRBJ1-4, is EAQVTQNPRYLITVTGKKLTVTCSQNMNHEYMSWYRQDPGLGLRQIYYSMNVEVTDKGDVPEGYKVSRKEKRNFPLILESPSPNQTSLYFCASSFPGPLGDEKLFFGSGTQLSVL.

The CDR3 loop reads CASSHSWGVYGYTF. CDR3 sequence (DNA): TGTGCCAGCTCCCACTCCTGGGGGGTCTATGGCTACACCTTC. The rearrangement links TRBV3-1 to TRBJ1-2, with D perhaps TRBD1 (5 bases). Trimming cost V 8 bases and J 4 bases, with 17 bases left between them. Germline V gene data show CDR1 as LGHDT and CDR2 as YNNKEL (reference sequence). The CDR3 runs to 14 residues.

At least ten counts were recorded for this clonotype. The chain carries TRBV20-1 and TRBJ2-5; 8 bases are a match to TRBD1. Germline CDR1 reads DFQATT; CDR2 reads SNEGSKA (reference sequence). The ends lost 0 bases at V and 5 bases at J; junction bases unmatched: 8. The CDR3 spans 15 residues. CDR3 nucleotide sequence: TGCAGTGCTAGAGAGGGCAGGGGGCCGGGGGAGACCCAGTACTTC. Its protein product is CSAREGRGPGETQYF.

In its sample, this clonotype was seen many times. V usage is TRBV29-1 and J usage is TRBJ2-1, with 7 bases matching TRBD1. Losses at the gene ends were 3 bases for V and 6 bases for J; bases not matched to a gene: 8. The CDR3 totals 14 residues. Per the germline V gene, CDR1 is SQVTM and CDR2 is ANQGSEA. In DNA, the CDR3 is TGCAGCGTTGACAGGTGGACAGGAATCAATGAGCAGTTCTTC. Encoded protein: CSVDRWTGINEQFF.

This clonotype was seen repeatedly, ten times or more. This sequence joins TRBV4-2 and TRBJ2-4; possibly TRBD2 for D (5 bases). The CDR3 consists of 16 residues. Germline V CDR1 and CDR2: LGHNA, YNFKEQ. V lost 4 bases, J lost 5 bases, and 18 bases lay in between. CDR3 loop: CASSPLAPSGENIQYF. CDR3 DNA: TGTGCCAGCAGCCCCCTAGCCCCCTCCGGGGAAAACATTCAGTACTTC.

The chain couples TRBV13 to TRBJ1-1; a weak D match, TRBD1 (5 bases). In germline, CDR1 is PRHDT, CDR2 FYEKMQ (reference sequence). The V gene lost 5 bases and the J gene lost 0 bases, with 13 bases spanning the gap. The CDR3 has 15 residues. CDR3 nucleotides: TGTGCCAGCAGCATCAGGTGGGGCATGAACACTGAAGCTTTCTTT. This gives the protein CASSIRWGMNTEAFF.

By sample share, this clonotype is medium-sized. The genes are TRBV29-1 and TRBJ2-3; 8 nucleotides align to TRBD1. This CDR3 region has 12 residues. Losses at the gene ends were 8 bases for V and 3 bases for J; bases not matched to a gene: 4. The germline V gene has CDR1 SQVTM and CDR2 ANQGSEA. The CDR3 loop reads CSFWTGTDTQYF. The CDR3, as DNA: TGCAGCTTTTGGACAGGGACAGATACGCAGTATTTT.

The CDR3 here is CASSLGRGETQYF. The CDR3 DNA sequence: TGTGCCAGCAGCTTAGGCAGGGGAGAGACCCAGTACTTC. V and J are TRBV7-3 and TRBJ2-5, with D perhaps matching TRBD1 (6 bases). The germline V gene encodes CDR1 SGHTA and CDR2 FQGTGA. The CDR3 is 13 residues long. V dropped 2 bases and J dropped 4 bases, with 8 bases sitting between them.